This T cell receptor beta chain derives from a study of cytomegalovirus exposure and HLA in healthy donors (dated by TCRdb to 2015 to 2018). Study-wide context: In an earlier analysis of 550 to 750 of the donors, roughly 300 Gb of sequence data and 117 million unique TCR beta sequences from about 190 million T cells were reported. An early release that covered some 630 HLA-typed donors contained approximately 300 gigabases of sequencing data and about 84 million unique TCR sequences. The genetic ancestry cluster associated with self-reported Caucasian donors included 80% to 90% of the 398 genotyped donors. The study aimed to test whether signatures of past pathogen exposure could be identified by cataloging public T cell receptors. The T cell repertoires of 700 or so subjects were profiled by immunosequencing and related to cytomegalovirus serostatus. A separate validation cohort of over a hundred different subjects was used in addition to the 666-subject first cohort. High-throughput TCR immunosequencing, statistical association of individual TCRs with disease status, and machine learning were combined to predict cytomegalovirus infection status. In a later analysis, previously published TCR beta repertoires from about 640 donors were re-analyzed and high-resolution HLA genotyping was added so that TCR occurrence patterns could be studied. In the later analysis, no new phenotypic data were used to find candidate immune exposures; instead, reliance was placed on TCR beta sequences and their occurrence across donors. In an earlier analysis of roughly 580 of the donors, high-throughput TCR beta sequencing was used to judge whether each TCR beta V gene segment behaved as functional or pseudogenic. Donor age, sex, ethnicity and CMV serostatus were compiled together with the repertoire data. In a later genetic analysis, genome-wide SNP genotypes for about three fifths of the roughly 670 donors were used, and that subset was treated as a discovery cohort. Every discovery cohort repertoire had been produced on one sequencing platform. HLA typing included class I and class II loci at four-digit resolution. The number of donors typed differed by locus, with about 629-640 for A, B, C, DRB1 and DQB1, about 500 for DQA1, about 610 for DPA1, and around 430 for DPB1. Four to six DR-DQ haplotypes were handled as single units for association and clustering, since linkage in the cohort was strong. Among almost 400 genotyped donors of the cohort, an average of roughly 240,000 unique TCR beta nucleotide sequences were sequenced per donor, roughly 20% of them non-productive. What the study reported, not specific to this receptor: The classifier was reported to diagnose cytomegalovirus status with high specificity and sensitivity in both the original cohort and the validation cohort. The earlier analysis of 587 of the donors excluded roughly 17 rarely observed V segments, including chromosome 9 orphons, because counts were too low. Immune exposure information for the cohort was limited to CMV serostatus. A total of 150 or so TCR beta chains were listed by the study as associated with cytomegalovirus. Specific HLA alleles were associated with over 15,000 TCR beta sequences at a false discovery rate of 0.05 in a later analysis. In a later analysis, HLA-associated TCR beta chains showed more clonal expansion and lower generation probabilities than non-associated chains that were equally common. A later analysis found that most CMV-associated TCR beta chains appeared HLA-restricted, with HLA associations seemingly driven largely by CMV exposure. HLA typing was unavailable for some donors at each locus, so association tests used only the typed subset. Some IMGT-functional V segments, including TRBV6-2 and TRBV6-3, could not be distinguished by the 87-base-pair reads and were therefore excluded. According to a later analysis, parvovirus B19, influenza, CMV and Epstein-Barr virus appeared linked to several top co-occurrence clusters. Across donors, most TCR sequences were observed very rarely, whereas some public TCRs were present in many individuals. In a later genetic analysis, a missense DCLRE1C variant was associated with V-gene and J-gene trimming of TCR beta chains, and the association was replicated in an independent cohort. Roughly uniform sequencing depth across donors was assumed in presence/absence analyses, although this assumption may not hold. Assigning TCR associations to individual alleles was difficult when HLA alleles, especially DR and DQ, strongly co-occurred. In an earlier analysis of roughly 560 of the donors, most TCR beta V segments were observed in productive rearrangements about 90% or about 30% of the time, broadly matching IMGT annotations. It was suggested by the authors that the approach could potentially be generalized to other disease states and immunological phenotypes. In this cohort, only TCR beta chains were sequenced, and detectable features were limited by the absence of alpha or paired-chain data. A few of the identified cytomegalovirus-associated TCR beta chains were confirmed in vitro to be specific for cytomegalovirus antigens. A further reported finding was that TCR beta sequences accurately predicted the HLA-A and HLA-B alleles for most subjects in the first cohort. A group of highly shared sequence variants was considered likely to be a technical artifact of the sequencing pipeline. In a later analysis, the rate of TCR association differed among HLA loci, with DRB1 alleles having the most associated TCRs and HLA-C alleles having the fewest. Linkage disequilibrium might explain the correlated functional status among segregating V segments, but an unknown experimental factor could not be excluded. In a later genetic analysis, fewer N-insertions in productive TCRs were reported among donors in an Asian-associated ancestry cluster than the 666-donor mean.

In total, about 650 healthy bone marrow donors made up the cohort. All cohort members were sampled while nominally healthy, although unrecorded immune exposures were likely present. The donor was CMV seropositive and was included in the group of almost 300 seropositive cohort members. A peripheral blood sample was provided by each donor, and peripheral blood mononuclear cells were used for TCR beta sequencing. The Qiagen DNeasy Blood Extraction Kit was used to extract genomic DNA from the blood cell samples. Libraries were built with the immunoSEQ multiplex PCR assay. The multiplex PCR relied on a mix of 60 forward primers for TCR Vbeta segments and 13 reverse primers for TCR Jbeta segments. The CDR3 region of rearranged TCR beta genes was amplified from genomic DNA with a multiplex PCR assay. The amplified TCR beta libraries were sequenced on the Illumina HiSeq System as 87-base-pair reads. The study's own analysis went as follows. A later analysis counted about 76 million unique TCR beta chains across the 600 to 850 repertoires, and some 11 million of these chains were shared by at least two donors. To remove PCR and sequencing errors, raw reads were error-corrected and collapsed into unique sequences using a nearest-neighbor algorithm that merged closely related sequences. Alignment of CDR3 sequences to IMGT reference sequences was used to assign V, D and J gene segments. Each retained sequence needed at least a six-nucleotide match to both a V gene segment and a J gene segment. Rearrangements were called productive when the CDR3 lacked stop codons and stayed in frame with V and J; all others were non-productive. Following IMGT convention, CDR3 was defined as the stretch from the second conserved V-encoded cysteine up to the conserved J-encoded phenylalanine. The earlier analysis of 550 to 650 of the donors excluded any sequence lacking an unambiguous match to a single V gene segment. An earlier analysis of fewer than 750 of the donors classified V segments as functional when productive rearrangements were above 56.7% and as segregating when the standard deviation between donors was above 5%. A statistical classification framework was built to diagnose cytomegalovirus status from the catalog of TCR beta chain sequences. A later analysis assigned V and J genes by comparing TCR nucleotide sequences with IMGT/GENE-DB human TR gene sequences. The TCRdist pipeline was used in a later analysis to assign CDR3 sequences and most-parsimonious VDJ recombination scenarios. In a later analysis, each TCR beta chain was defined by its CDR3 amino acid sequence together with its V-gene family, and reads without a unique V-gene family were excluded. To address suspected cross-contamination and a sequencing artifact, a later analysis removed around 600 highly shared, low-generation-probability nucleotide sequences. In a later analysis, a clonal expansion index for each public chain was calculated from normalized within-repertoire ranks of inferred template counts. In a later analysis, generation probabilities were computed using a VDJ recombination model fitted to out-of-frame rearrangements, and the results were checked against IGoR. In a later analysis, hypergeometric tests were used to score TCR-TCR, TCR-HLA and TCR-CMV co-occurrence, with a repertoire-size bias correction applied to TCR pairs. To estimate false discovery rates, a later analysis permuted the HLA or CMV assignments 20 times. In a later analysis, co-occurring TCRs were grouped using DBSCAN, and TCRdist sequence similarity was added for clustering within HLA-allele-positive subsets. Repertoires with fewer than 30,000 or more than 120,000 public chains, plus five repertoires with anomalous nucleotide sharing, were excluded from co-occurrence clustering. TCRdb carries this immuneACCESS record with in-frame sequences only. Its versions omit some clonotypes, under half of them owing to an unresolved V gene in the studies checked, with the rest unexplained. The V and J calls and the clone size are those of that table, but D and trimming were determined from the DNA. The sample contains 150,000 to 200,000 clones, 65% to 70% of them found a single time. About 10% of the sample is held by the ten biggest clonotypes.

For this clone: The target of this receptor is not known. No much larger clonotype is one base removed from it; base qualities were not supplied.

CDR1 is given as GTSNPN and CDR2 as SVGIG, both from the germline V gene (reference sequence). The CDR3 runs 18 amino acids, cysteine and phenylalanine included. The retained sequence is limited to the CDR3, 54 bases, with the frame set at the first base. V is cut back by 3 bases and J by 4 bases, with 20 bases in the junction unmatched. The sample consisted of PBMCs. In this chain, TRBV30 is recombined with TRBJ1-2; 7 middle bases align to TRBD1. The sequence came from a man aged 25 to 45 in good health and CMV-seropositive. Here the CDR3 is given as CAWSPPAGAGGQIYGYTF. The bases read TGTGCCTGGAGCCCCCCTGCAGGGGCAGGGGGGCAGATCTATGGCTACACCTTC.